The 19 T cell receptor beta chains below come from one sample, sequenced in a study of CD8+CD57+ T cells in acquired aplastic anemia. Both TCR beta VDJ combination and CDR3 sequence profiling were carried out. Genomic DNA was the template for this profiling. TCRdb processed the reads anew with MiXCR; each CDR3 protein has one entry. The table includes 160,000 or so distinct CDR3 sequences, 47% detected once. Sequencing was done on patients that had shown CD8+CD57+ cell expansion by flow cytometry. What was sequenced was sorted CD4+, CD8+, or CD8+CD57+ T cells (not recorded which) from PBMCs. These receptors were obtained from a human donor with aplastic anemia.

The chain employs TRBV29-1 and TRBJ1-1; TRBD1 might be the D (5 bases). V was clipped by 7 bases and J by 1 base, with 10 bases between them. Germline CDR1 is SQVTM and CDR2 is ANQGSEA. The CDR3 covers 12 residues. CDR3 protein: CSATTGNTEAFF. The CDR3 bases are TGCAGCGCCACAACAGGGAACACTGAAGCTTTCTTT. Looking up the rest from reference TRBV29-1 and TRBJ1-1 gives the full variable domain: SAVISQKPSRDICQRGTSLTIQCQVDSQVTMMFWYRQQPGQSLTLIATANQGSEATYESGFVIDKFPISRPNLTFSTLTVSNMSPEDSSIYLCSATTGNTEAFFGQGTRLTVV.

This clonotype showed up many times. The chain uses TRBV20-1 and TRBJ1-2; unclear D gene. The germline CDR1 and CDR2 sequences are DFQATT and SNEGSKA (reference sequence). The V gene lost 6 bases and the J gene lost 4 bases, with 15 bases spanning the gap. The CDR3 runs to 13 residues. This CDR3 reads CSAPTTVGYGYTF. DNA of the CDR3: TGCAGTGCCCCCACGACGGTTGGCTATGGCTACACCTTC.

The chain employs TRBV20-1 and TRBJ1-1, with 10 bases lining up with TRBD1. The germline V gene has CDR1 DFQATT and CDR2 SNEGSKA (reference sequence). The V and J ends lost 0 bases and 5 bases, in that order; junction bases with no gene match: 3. The CDR3 is made up of 14 amino acids. Here the CDR3 DNA reads TGCAGTGCTAGAGATCCGGGACAGGGGACTGAAGCTTTCTTT. This sequence encodes CSARDPGQGTEAFF.

At least ten counts were recorded for this clonotype. The V call is TRBV6-1, the J call TRBJ1-2; D perhaps matches TRBD1 (5 bases). V gave up 7 bases and J gave up 3 bases, with 18 bases separating them. The CDR3 is made up of 15 amino acids. Germline CDR1 reads MNHNS; CDR2 reads SASEGT. CDR3 nucleotide sequence: TGTGCCAGCAATCCCCAAGGCGACAGATACTATGGCTACACCTTC. Translating it yields CASNPQGDRYYGYTF.

This clonotype was picked up a small number of times. The V and J genes are TRBV15 and TRBJ2-5, with 7 bases aligning to TRBD1. The CDR3 length is 16 residues. V dropped 3 bases and J dropped 2; count of bases not matched to a gene: 9. Germline V gene data show CDR1 as LNHNV and CDR2 as YYDKDF (reference sequence). The CDR3 region has the DNA TGTGCCACCAGCAGCCTCAGGGGGAGACCTCAAGAGACCCAGTACTTC. It is translated as CATSSLRGRPQETQYF.

This clonotype was recorded at least ten times. The V call is TRBV19, the J call TRBJ2-2, with 12 bases identical to TRBD1. Trimming at V came to 6 bases and at J to 7 bases, leaving 6 bases not matched to a gene. The CDR3 is 15 residues long. Germline V gives CDR1 LNHDA, CDR2 SQIVND (reference sequence). The CDR3 region is CASSLGTGGSGELFF. CDR3 bases: TGTGCCAGTAGCCTTGGGACAGGGGGCAGCGGGGAGCTGTTTTTT. Variable domain in full (rest from reference TRBV19 and TRBJ2-2): DGGITQSPKYLFRKEGQNVTLSCEQNLNHDAMYWYRQDPGQGLRLIYYSQIVNDFQKGDIAEGYSVSREKKESFPLTVTSAQKNPTAFYLCASSLGTGGSGELFFGEGSRLTVL.

In DNA form, the CDR3 reads TGTGCCAGCAGCGCACCGACTAGCGGGAGGGCAGATACGCAGTATTTT. This codes for CASSAPTSGRADTQYF. The chain uses TRBV9 and TRBJ2-3, with 14 bases matching TRBD2. CDR1 SGDLS and CDR2 YYNGEE come from the germline V gene. The CDR3 loop spans 16 amino acids. V shed 3 bases, J shed 4 bases, and the junction held 4 bases outside the gene matches.

The V gene is TRBV20-1, the J gene TRBJ2-5; 7 nucleotides line up with TRBD2. CDR3 length: 14 residues. Trimming cost V 4 bases and J 6 bases; bases outside gene matches: 11. In germline, CDR1 is DFQATT, CDR2 SNEGSKA (reference sequence). This CDR3 reads CSAKPSGPTQTQYF. The CDR3 DNA is TGCAGTGCTAAGCCTAGCGGACCCACCCAGACCCAGTACTTC.

This clonotype was seen more than once but under ten times. V is TRBV2 and J is TRBJ2-7, with 9 bases lining up with TRBD1. The CDR3 sequence is 18 residues long. CDR1 and CDR2 (germline): SNHLY, FYNNEI. V was clipped by 1 base and J by 0 bases; unmatched bases: 10. This chain's CDR3 is CASSEGGGTGLASYEQYF. In nucleotides, the CDR3 is TGTGCCAGCAGTGAAGGGGGGGGGACAGGGCTGGCCTCCTACGAGCAGTACTTC. Full variable domain (remainder filled in from reference TRBV2 and TRBJ2-7): EPEVTQTPSHQVTQMGQEVILRCVPISNHLYFYWYRQILGQKVEFLVSFYNNEISEKSEIFDDQFSVERPDGSNFTLKIRSTKLEDSAMYFCASSEGGGTGLASYEQYFGPGTRLTVT.

This clonotype was counted many times. The V call is TRBV19, the J call TRBJ1-1; D is unclear. The CDR3 loop spans 15 amino acids. Germline V gene lookup returns CDR1 LNHDA and CDR2 SQIVND (reference sequence). V lost 5 bases to trimming and J lost 5 bases, with 18 bases between them. CDR3: CASSAAGVGGTEAFF. The CDR3 DNA reads TGTGCCAGTAGTGCCGCCGGGGTCGGTGGGACTGAAGCTTTCTTT. The complete variable domain, with remaining parts taken from reference TRBV19 and TRBJ1-1, reads DGGITQSPKYLFRKEGQNVTLSCEQNLNHDAMYWYRQDPGQGLRLIYYSQIVNDFQKGDIAEGYSVSREKKESFPLTVTSAQKNPTAFYLCASSAAGVGGTEAFFGQGTRLTVV.

The gene calls are TRBV10-3 and TRBJ2-3, with TRBD2 matching over 8 bases. Germline-derived CDR1 and CDR2 are ENHRY and SYGVKD. This CDR3 is 14 amino acids long. The V segment lost 8 bases and the J segment 4 bases; nucleotides outside the gene matches: 8. The CDR3 loop reads CAIGPAGDPDTQYF. The CDR3 region has the DNA TGTGCCATCGGGCCAGCGGGGGATCCAGATACGCAGTATTTT.

Turning to this clonotype: Since no conserved phenylalanine or tryptophan closes the CDR3, a read error is the likely cause. No DNA is shown, since the ends of the CDR3 on it are uncertain; the CDR3 is the one TCRdb lists. The chain couples TRBV4-2 to TRBJ2-1; TRBD2, the table's D call, was not compared with the DNA. Germline V gives CDR1 LGHNA, CDR2 YNFKEQ. The CDR3 is 16 amino acids long, termini counted. The CDR3 protein is CASSTPTSGDYNEQLL.

In this sample, this clonotype turned up a few times. This chain joins TRBV11-3 and TRBJ2-1; 16 positions match TRBD2. CDR1 is SGHNT and CDR2 is YENEEA in the germline V gene. The CDR3 extends over 18 amino acids. The V gene end was trimmed by 0 bases and the J gene end by 12 bases; junction bases not matched to a gene: 11. CDR3 sequence (DNA): TGTGCCAGCAGCTTAGAGAGCGGGACTAGCGGGAGGGCCCGGGTGCAGTTCTTC. Amino acid sequence: CASSLESGTSGRARVQFF.

V and J are TRBV2 and TRBJ1-4; tentative D call: TRBD1 (6 bases). The germline CDR1 and CDR2 sequences are SNHLY and FYNNEI. Trimming removed 6 bases from V and 0 bases from J, with 11 bases in between. CDR3 length equals 15 residues. This chain's CDR3 is CASRSGGATNEKLFF. The DNA for the CDR3 is TGTGCCAGCAGGTCGGGGGGCGCAACTAATGAAAAACTGTTTTTT.

This clonotype has at least ten counts. V is TRBV25-1 and J is TRBJ1-1, with TRBD1 matching over 7 bases. This CDR3 is built from 13 residues. Germline V gene data show CDR1 as MGHDK and CDR2 as SYGVNS. Trimming removed 8 bases from V and 6 bases from J; junction bases left unmatched: 9. CDR3 sequence: CASVRTGAPEAFF. The CDR3, as DNA: TGTGCCAGCGTTAGGACAGGCGCACCTGAAGCTTTCTTT.

Only a few counts were recorded for this clonotype. The V call is TRBV2, the J call TRBJ2-1; D is uncertain. Germline V gene lookup returns CDR1 SNHLY and CDR2 FYNNEI. Deletions cut 6 bases from V and 8 bases from J, with 14 bases between. The CDR3 has 13 amino acids. The CDR3, as DNA: TGTGCCAGCAGGGCGGACCGTGGGGATGAGCAGTTCTTC. Its protein is CASRADRGDEQFF.

There are many counts of this clonotype. The V gene is TRBV9, the J gene TRBJ2-3, with TRBD1 matching over 10 bases. Germline CDR1 SGDLS, CDR2 YYNGEE. Unmatched junction bases numbered 3, after V lost 2 bases and J lost 3 bases. The CDR3 consists of 15 residues. The CDR3 region is CASSVAGQGTDTQYF. Written as DNA, the CDR3 is TGTGCCAGCAGCGTTGCGGGACAGGGGACAGATACGCAGTATTTT.

This clonotype was seen at least ten times. The rearrangement links TRBV25-1 to TRBJ1-1; D is unclear. The V end lost 4 bases, the J end lost 6 bases, and 15 bases lay between the germline ends. The CDR3 is 14 residues long. Germline V lookup: CDR1 MGHDK, CDR2 SYGVNS. CDR3 amino acids: CASSGTRGEPEAFF. The CDR3 DNA follows: TGTGCCAGCAGTGGAACCCGCGGCGAGCCTGAAGCTTTCTTT.

This clonotype has at least ten counts. The gene calls are TRBV5-1 and TRBJ1-6; unclear D gene. Germline V gene lookup returns CDR1 SGHRS and CDR2 YFSETQ. This CDR3 is 15 amino acids long. The V end was cut by 0 bases, the J end by 8 bases, with 12 bases between. CDR3 protein: CASSLASVLDSPLHF. The CDR3 DNA sequence: TGCGCCAGCAGCTTGGCATCGGTCCTGGATTCACCCCTCCACTTT.